This note documents a single T cell receptor (beta chain) sequence. This sample is drawn from a study of blood T cell repertoires in COVID-19. The wider study: There were acute and convalescent COVID-19 samples, and they came from the United States, Italy and Spain. Sources were T cells, B-cell-depleted T cells, or PBMCs; the material itself was cDNA or gDNA.

V was pared by 4 bases and J by 12 bases, with 6 bases of the junction left unmatched. The V gene's germline CDR1 is SGHRS and CDR2 YFSETQ. The CDR3 consists of 14 residues. The assay was immunoSEQ multiplex PCR, and TCRdb's table has in-frame clones only and misses some. The repertoire consists of 150,000 or so clones, with about 90% occurring once and the leading ten covering 0.5% to 0.6%. The chain uses TRBV5-1 and TRBJ2-1, with TRBD2 identical over 14 bases. Sample: peripheral blood. The source is a man aged 45-60 years with acute or convalescent COVID-19. CDR3 residues: CASSGGLAGVTQFF. CDR3 sequence (DNA): TGCGCCAGCAGCGGGGGACTAGCGGGAGTAACGCAGTTCTTC.